The rows below give T cell receptor beta chains drawn from one sample of a study of cytomegalovirus exposure and HLA in healthy donors. Measured with immunoSEQ multiplex PCR; TCRdb has only the in-frame clones, and not every one. Among some 150,000 clones, roughly 89% were seen once, and the ten largest hold 0.85%. Material for sequencing was PBMCs. The receptors shown here come from a woman in her twenties or thirties in good health and CMV-seronegative. Both conserved end residues are part of each CDR3. Fields, in order: J gene, V gene, clone size, D gene, CDR3 DNA, CDR3 protein. D genes are given only for firm matches. Clone size is stated in some rows and not others, as once, few, many or a class when expanded.

TRBJ1-6,TRBV10-3,NA,NA,TGTGCCATCAGTGAGACAGGTGATTCACCCCTCCACTTT,CAISETGDSPLHF
TRBJ2-2,TRBV27,NA,TRBD2,TGTGCCAGCAGTTCGTTGGGGGTAGCGGGAAACACCGGGGAGCTGTTTTTT,CASSSLGVAGNTGELFF
TRBJ2-7,TRBV6-6,once,TRBD2,TGTGCCAGCAGCAGCAGCGGGAGAGGATACGAGCAGTACTTC,CASSSSGRGYEQYF
TRBJ2-6,TRBV5-1,NA,NA,TGCGCCAGCAGCTTGCCTCAGGTTGGGGCCAACGTCCTGACTTTC,CASSLPQVGANVLTF
TRBJ1-2,TRBV27,NA,NA,TGTGCCAGCAGCCCCCAGGGGAAAGATGTCTATGGCTACACCTTC,CASSPQGKDVYGYTF
TRBJ2-3,TRBV7-2,NA,NA,TGTGCCAGCAGCCGAGGACAGCCCTCCACAGATACGCAGTATTTT,CASSRGQPSTDTQYF
TRBJ1-6,TRBV5-1,NA,NA,TGCGCCAGCACTCCGGGGGGCAGGGATTCACCCCTCCACTTT,CASTPGGRDSPLHF
TRBJ2-7,TRBV5-1,NA,NA,TGCGCCAGCAGCTTGGAATCAGGGCGCTACGAGCAGTACTTC,CASSLESGRYEQYF
TRBJ1-1,TRBV19,NA,NA,TGTGCCACGCATGGTGGGGGGGGCACGGTGAACACTGAAGCTTTCTTT,CATHGGGGTVNTEAFF
TRBJ1-3,TRBV9,NA,NA,TGTGCCAGCAGCGTCCTGGACACCAGAAACACCATATATTTT,CASSVLDTRNTIYF
TRBJ2-2,TRBV7-2,NA,NA,TGTGCCAGCACCGGAGGTGGCGGGGGCCGGAACACCGGGGAGCTGTTTTTT,CASTGGGGGRNTGELFF
TRBJ1-6,TRBV5-1,NA,NA,TGCGCCAGCAGCTTGGCACTCCGCCCATATTCACCCCTCCACTTT,CASSLALRPYSPLHF
TRBJ1-2,TRBV28,NA,NA,TGTGCCAGCAACCCGGAGAACTATGGCTACACCTTC,CASNPENYGYTF
TRBJ2-2,TRBV7-2,once,NA,TGTGCCAGCAACAACATAGGAGCCGACACCGGGGAGCTGTTTTTT,CASNNIGADTGELFF
TRBJ1-4,TRBV5-1,NA,TRBD1,TGCGCCAGCAGCTCCGGACAGGGGAGAGCTGAAAAACTGTTTTTT,CASSSGQGRAEKLFF
TRBJ2-1,TRBV27,NA,TRBD1,TGTGCCAGCGGCCGGGACAGCTACAATGAGCAGTTCTTC,CASGRDSYNEQFF